This entry describes one T cell receptor (beta chain). The germline V gene has CDR1 PRHDT and CDR2 FYEKMQ (reference sequence). The V end lost 3 bases, the J end lost 9 bases, and 15 bases lay between the germline ends. The CDR3 extends over 14 amino acids. The data stem from a study of control samples from healthy donors and cancer patients. The table came from immunoSEQ multiplex PCR; TCRdb's copy has only in-frame clones and leaves some out. Of about 140,000 clones listed, 80% to 95% were seen once; the top ten hold 11%. The chain carries TRBV13 and TRBJ2-1; D may be TRBD1 (6 bases). The sequence was obtained from a man aged 30 to 39 in good health. The sample consisted of blood. The CDR3 region has the DNA TGTGCCAGCAGCTTTCAATTTCAGGGGTCTGAGCAGTTCTTC. It specifies CASSFQFQGSEQFF.